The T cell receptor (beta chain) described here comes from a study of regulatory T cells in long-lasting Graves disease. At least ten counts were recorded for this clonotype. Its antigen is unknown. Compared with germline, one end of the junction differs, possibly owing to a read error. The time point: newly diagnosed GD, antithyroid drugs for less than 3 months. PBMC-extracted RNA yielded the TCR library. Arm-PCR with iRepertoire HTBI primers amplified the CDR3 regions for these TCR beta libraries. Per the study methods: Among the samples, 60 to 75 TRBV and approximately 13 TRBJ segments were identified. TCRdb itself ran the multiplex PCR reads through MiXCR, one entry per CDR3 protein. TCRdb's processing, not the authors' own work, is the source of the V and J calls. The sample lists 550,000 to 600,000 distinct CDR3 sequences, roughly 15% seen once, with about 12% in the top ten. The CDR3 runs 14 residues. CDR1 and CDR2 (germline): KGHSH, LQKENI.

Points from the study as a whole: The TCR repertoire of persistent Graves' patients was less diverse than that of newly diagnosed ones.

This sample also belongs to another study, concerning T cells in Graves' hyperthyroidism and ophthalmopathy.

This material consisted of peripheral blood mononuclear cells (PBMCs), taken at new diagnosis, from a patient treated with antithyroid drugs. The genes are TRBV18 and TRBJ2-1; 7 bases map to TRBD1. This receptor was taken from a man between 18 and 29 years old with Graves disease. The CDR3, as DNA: TGCGCCAGCAGCCCAACGGGACAGTACAATGAGCAGTTCTTC. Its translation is CASSPTGQYNEQFF.